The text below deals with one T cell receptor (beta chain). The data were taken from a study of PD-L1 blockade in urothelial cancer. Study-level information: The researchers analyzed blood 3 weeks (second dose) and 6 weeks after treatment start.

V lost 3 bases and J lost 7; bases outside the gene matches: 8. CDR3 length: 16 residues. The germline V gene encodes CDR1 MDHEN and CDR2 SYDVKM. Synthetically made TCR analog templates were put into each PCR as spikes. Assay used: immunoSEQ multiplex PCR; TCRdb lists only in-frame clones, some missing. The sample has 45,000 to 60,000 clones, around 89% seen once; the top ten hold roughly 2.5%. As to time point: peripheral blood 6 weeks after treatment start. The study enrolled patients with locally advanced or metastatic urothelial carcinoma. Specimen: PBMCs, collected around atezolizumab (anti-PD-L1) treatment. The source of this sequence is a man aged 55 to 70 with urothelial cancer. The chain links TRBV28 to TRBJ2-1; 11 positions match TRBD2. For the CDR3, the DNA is TGTGCCAGCAGTTTCGAGAATCTAGCGGGAGGTAATGAGCAGTTCTTC. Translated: CASSFENLAGGNEQFF.